Below, 12 T cell receptor beta chains from the same sample are listed, as sequenced in a study of control samples from healthy donors and cancer patients. Clones were sequenced by immunoSEQ multiplex PCR, and TCRdb holds only the in-frame ones, with some missing. The sample includes 150,000 to 200,000 clones, roughly nine tenths of them seen just once. Sequencing input: blood. The receptors originated from a man under 40 in good health.

This clone was seen just once. This chain joins TRBV10-3 and TRBJ2-3; D is unresolved. Looked up from germline, CDR1 is ENHRY and CDR2 is SYGVKD. V was pared by 3 bases and J by 2 bases, with 12 bases between. The CDR3 runs to 15 residues. The CDR3 DNA is TGTGCCATCAGTGATGGGCAGACTGCCACAGATACGCAGTATTTT. It translates to CAISDGQTATDTQYF.

The chain carries TRBV5-1 and TRBJ2-3; TRBD2 matches 10 bases. Germline CDR1 is SGHRS and CDR2 is YFSETQ. The CDR3 has 16 residues. The junction had 5 bases not matched to a gene; V was cut back by 0 bases and J by 4 bases. The CDR3 DNA reads TGCGCCAGCAGCTTGGTACTAGCGGGGCCGTCAGATACGCAGTATTTT. Protein sequence: CASSLVLAGPSDTQYF.

The chain links TRBV30 to TRBJ1-1; D is unclear. Trimming left V 0 bases short and J 4 bases short, with 12 bases between. Per the germline V gene, CDR1 is GTSNPN and CDR2 is SVGIG (reference sequence). The CDR3 contains 14 residues. CDR3 amino acids: CAWSVLGSATEAFF. CDR3 in DNA: TGTGCCTGGAGTGTTTTAGGAAGCGCCACTGAAGCTTTCTTT.

The rearrangement joins TRBV11-2 to TRBJ2-3, with D possibly being TRBD1 or TRBD2 (6 bases each). Germline CDR1 reads SGHAT; CDR2 reads FQNNGV. This CDR3 is 15 amino acids long. V dropped 3 bases and J dropped 6 bases, with 16 bases sitting between them. The CDR3 is CASSFLGGPGDTQYF. The CDR3 DNA follows: TGTGCCAGCAGCTTTCTGGGGGGCCCAGGGGATACGCAGTATTTT.

The CDR3 spells CASSLYREANYGYTF. The CDR3 nucleotides are TGTGCCAGCAGTTTGTACAGGGAAGCTAACTATGGCTACACCTTC. The rearrangement uses TRBV6-5 and TRBJ1-2, with D maybe TRBD1 (6 bases). With 4 bases removed from V and 0 bases from J, the gap between germline ends came to 12 bases. Germline V gene sequence: CDR1 MNHEY, CDR2 SVGAGI. This CDR3 has 15 residues.

This sequence joins TRBV2 and TRBJ2-3; D ambiguous. V was pared by 6 bases and J by 4 bases, with 11 bases between. The CDR3 totals 13 residues. CDR1 and CDR2 from the germline V gene are SNHLY and FYNNEI. CDR3 nucleotide sequence: TGTGCCAGCAGGGGCCCTATGCCAGATACGCAGTATTTT. Its translation: CASRGPMPDTQYF. Drawing the rest from reference TRBV2 and TRBJ2-3, the complete variable domain is EPEVTQTPSHQVTQMGQEVILRCVPISNHLYFYWYRQILGQKVEFLVSFYNNEISEKSEIFDDQFSVERPDGSNFTLKIRSTKLEDSAMYFCASRGPMPDTQYFGPGTRLTVL.

The chain recombines TRBV7-9 with TRBJ2-3; D perhaps matches TRBD2 (6 bases). CDR3 length equals 15 residues. The ends were cut back, 4 bases at V and 2 bases at J, with 13 bases in the middle. The germline gives CDR1 SEHNR, CDR2 FQNEAQ (reference sequence). The CDR3: CASSSRLVHTDTQYF. CDR3 sequence (DNA): TGTGCCAGCAGCTCCCGACTAGTTCACACAGATACGCAGTATTTT.

This clone was seen once. The rearrangement joins TRBV6-6 to TRBJ2-2; D is undetermined. Germline V CDR1 and CDR2: MNHNY, SVGAGI (reference sequence). There are 11 residues in the CDR3. Trimming pared 8 bases from V and 1 base from J, leaving 2 bases between. Written as DNA, the CDR3 is TGTGCCAGCGGGAACACCGGGGAGCTGTTTTTT. Residues: CASGNTGELFF.

V and J are TRBV5-5 and TRBJ1-1, with D perhaps TRBD1 (6 bases). This CDR3 region has 14 residues. V lost 3 bases and J lost 5, with 14 bases in between. In germline, CDR1 is SGHKS, CDR2 YYEKEE (reference sequence). CDR3 loop: CASSYPGGLTEAFF. In DNA form, the CDR3 reads TGTGCCAGCAGCTACCCGGGGGGCTTAACTGAAGCTTTCTTT. Supplemented by reference TRBV5-5 and TRBJ1-1, the full variable domain reads DAGVTQSPTHLIKTRGQQVTLRCSPISGHKSVSWYQQVLGQGPQFIFQYYEKEERGRGNFPDRFSARQFPNYSSELNVNALLLGDSALYLCASSYPGGLTEAFFGQGTRLTVV.

The chain employs TRBV5-8 and TRBJ1-3, with D hard to call. V lost 4 bases and J lost 0, with 8 bases in between. Germline V lookup: CDR1 SGHTS, CDR2 YDEGEE. This CDR3 comprises 14 residues. This chain's CDR3 is CASSRFFSGNTIYF. CDR3 coding DNA: TGTGCCAGCAGCCGGTTCTTCTCTGGAAACACCATATATTTT.

The CDR3 DNA follows: TGTGCCAGCGGACCTTTGGGGACAGGGAGTACTGAAGCTTTCTTT. Translated: CASGPLGTGSTEAFF. The genes are TRBV18 and TRBJ1-1; 9 bases are shared with TRBD1. The germline CDR1 and CDR2 sequences are KGHSH and LQKENI. The V segment lost 8 bases and the J segment 5 bases; nucleotides outside the gene matches: 12. The CDR3 has 15 residues.

This rearrangement joins TRBV27 to TRBJ2-1; D remains unclear. Germline values: CDR1 MNHEY, CDR2 SMNVEV (reference sequence). The CDR3 has 15 amino acids. The V end lost 2 bases, the J end lost 4 bases, and 12 bases lay between the germline ends. CDR3 DNA sequence: TGTGCCAGCAGTTTACGTCTCCTAACGTACAATGAGCAGTTCTTC. This translates into CASSLRLLTYNEQFF.